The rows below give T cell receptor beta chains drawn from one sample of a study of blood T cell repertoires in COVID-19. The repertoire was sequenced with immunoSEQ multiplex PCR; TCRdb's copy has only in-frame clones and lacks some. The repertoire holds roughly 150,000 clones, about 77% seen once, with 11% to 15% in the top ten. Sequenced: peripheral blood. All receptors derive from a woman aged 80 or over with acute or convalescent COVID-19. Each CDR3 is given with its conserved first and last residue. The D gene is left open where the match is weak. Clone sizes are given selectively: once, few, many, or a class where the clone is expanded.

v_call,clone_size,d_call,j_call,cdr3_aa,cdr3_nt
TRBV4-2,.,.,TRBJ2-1,CASSSERGAYNEQFF,TGTGCCAGCAGCTCCGAGCGCGGCGCCTACAATGAGCAGTTCTTC
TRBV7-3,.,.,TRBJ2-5,CASSLMGGALGETQYF,TGTGCCAGCAGCTTAATGGGGGGAGCCCTGGGGGAGACCCAGTACTTC
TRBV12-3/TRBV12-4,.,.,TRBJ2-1,CASSLRRDNEQFF,TGTGCCAGCAGTTTACGACGGGACAATGAGCAGTTCTTC
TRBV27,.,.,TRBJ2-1,CASSPTFQGIRNEQFF,TGTGCCAGCAGTCCTACCTTCCAGGGGATTCGCAATGAGCAGTTCTTC
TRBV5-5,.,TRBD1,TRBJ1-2,CASSQSLQGNYGYTF,TGTGCCAGCAGCCAGAGCCTACAGGGGAACTATGGCTACACCTTC
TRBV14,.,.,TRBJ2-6,CASSHPGRRYGANVLTF,TGTGCCAGCAGCCATCCGGGGAGGAGGTATGGGGCCAACGTCCTGACTTTC
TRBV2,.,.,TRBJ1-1,CASSEAGRGNTEAFF,TGTGCCAGCAGTGAAGCCGGGAGGGGGAACACTGAAGCTTTCTTT
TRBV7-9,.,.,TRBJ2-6,CASSLARRVISGANVLTF,TGTGCCAGCAGCTTAGCGCGACGGGTAATCTCTGGGGCCAACGTCCTGACTTTC
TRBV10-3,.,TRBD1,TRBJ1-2,CAISEPTGLHGYTF,TGTGCCATCAGTGAACCGACAGGGCTACATGGCTACACCTTC
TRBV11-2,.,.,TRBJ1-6,CASSLDRLSPLHF,TGTGCCAGCAGCTTAGATCGTCTTTCACCCCTCCACTTT
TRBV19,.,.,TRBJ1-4,CASTTGGEKLFF,TGTGCCAGTACTACGGGTGGGGAAAAACTGTTTTTT
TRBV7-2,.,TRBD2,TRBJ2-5,CASSSTRSGGKTQYF,TGTGCCAGCAGCTCCACACGTAGCGGGGGAAAGACCCAGTACTTC
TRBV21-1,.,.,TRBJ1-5,CAGISPRGRDQPQHF,TGTGCCGGAATTTCCCCGAGAGGGAGGGATCAGCCCCAGCATTTT
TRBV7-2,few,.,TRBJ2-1,CASSPSYRTRDEQFF,TGTGCCAGCAGCCCATCCTATCGCACTAGGGATGAGCAGTTCTTC
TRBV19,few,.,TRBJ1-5,CASSKPSFFGTQNQPQHF,TGTGCCAGTAGTAAACCCAGCTTTTTCGGGACACAAAATCAGCCCCAGCATTTT
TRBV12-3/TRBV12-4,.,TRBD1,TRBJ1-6,CASSLGTASPLHF,TGTGCCAGCAGCCTGGGGACAGCTTCACCCCTCCACTTT
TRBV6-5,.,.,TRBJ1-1,CASVPSWGHTEAFF,TGTGCCAGCGTACCTTCGTGGGGCCACACTGAAGCTTTCTTT
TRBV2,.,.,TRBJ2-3,CASSVEGNGADTQYF,TGTGCCAGCAGTGTGGAAGGTAACGGGGCAGATACGCAGTATTTT
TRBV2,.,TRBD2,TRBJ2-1,CASSERRTSSSYNEQFF,TGTGCCAGCAGTGAAAGGAGGACTAGCAGCTCCTACAATGAGCAGTTCTTC
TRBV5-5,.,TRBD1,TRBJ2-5,CASSSGQVPETQYF,TGTGCCAGCAGCTCGGGACAGGTCCCAGAGACCCAGTACTTC
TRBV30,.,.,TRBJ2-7,CAWSPSGIEQYF,TGTGCCTGGAGTCCCTCGGGGATCGAGCAGTACTTC
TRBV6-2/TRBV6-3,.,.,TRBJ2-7,CASSYSRSTEQYF,TGTGCCAGCAGTTACTCGAGGTCCACCGAGCAGTACTTC
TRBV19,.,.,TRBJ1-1,CASSTIRDYPNTEAFF,TGTGCCAGTAGTACTATCAGGGACTACCCGAACACTGAAGCTTTCTTT
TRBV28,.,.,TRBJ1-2,CASSLAAANYGYTF,TGTGCCAGCAGTTTAGCAGCAGCGAACTATGGCTACACCTTC
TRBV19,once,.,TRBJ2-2,CASSIVPSGELFF,TGTGCCAGTAGTATAGTTCCCTCGGGGGAGCTGTTTTTT
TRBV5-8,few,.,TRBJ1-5,CASSSRQVNQPQHF,TGTGCCAGCAGCTCCCGACAGGTTAATCAGCCCCAGCATTTT
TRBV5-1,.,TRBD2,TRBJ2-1,CASSETGTSGRHEQFF,TGCGCCAGCAGCGAGACCGGGACTAGCGGGAGACATGAGCAGTTCTTC